These 17 T cell receptor beta chains were sequenced from one sample in a study of T cell changes during pregnancy in multiple sclerosis. Clones were sequenced by immunoSEQ multiplex PCR, and TCRdb holds only the in-frame ones, with some missing. The sample includes roughly 42,000 clones, roughly 89% seen only once; the top ten take around 0.63%. Specimen: CD4+ T cells from peripheral blood mononuclear cells, collected in the first trimester of pregnancy. Receptors were obtained from a female donor with multiple sclerosis, enrolled in a pregnancy study.

In this sample, this clone turned up a few times. The chain joins TRBV29-1 to TRBJ1-1; D is uncertain. V lost 1 base and J lost 4, with 7 bases in between. Germline-derived CDR1 and CDR2 are SQVTM and ANQGSEA. The CDR3 length is 12 residues. Here the CDR3 reads CSVEGPGTEAFF. CDR3 nucleotide sequence: TGCAGCGTTGAAGGGCCAGGCACTGAAGCTTTCTTT.

This chain links TRBV5-6 with TRBJ1-1, with D perhaps matching TRBD1 (5 bases). This CDR3 is 15 amino acids long. The ends were cut back, 0 bases at V and 5 bases at J, with 14 bases in the middle. CDR1 and CDR2 (germline): SGHDT, YYEEEE. CDR3 loop: CASSLDPFRVTEAFF. Here the CDR3 DNA reads TGTGCCAGCAGCTTGGATCCATTCAGGGTGACTGAAGCTTTCTTT.

The V and J genes are TRBV6-6 and TRBJ2-1; 11 bases fit TRBD2. V was pared by 6 bases and J by 6 bases, with 10 bases of the junction left unmatched. CDR3 size: 16 residues. Germline-derived CDR1 and CDR2 are MNHNY and SVGAGI (reference sequence). The CDR3 nucleotides read TGTGCCAGCAGACCGACCGGGACTAGCGGACGCAATGAGCAGTTCTTC. This translates into CASRPTGTSGRNEQFF.

V and J are TRBV19 and TRBJ2-5; 8 positions agree with TRBD2. CDR1 and CDR2 from the germline V gene are LNHDA and SQIVND (reference sequence). The ends lost 1 base at V and 5 bases at J; junction bases unmatched: 6. The CDR3 loop spans 15 amino acids. The chain's CDR3 is CASSIGPAGAETQYF. The CDR3 nucleotides read TGTGCCAGTAGTATAGGCCCAGCGGGAGCGGAGACCCAGTACTTC.

The genes are TRBV7-2 and TRBJ2-7; 7 positions match TRBD1. V dropped 5 bases and J dropped 3; count of bases not matched to a gene: 4. This CDR3 is 13 amino acids long. From germline, CDR1 is SGHTA and CDR2 FQGNSA. CDR3 DNA: TGTGCCAGCAGCCCCTGGGACAGCTACGAGCAGTACTTC. Amino acid sequence: CASSPWDSYEQYF.

The rearrangement joins TRBV7-2 to TRBJ2-3; D is perhaps TRBD2 (6 bases). Germline V gene data show CDR1 as SGHTA and CDR2 as FQGNSA. The CDR3 extends over 15 amino acids. V was pared by 5 bases and J by 2 bases, with 14 bases between. The CDR3, as DNA: TGTGCCAGCAGCCAAAGGCGGGGAGCCACAGATACGCAGTATTTT. This gives the protein CASSQRRGATDTQYF.

The rearrangement joins TRBV28 to TRBJ2-3; possibly TRBD1 for D (5 bases). V dropped 3 bases and J dropped 3 bases, with 13 bases sitting between them. The CDR3 extends over 15 amino acids. Germline V gives CDR1 MDHEN, CDR2 SYDVKM. The CDR3 sequence: CASSLVRDNTDTQYF. CDR3 DNA sequence: TGTGCCAGCAGTTTGGTCAGGGATAATACAGATACGCAGTATTTT.

This clone has more than one count but fewer than ten. V is TRBV30 and J is TRBJ1-6; TRBD1 matches 7 bases. V dropped 8 bases and J dropped 5; count of bases not matched to a gene: 6. The CDR3 extends over 13 amino acids. Germline-derived CDR1 and CDR2 are GTSNPN and SVGIG (reference sequence). The CDR3 DNA reads TGTGCCGGGGACAGAACTAATAATTCACCCCTCCACTTT. Translating gives CAGDRTNNSPLHF.

The chain couples TRBV5-1 to TRBJ2-3; 11 nucleotides match TRBD2. The CDR3 sequence is 15 residues long. Germline-derived CDR1 and CDR2 are SGHRS and YFSETQ. Trimming removed 5 bases from V and 5 bases from J; junction bases left unmatched: 7. As DNA, the CDR3 is TGCGCCAGCAGTTTTAGCGGGAGGGCCGTAGATACGCAGTATTTT. Translation: CASSFSGRAVDTQYF. The whole variable domain, filled in from reference TRBV5-1 and TRBJ2-3, reads KAGVTQTPRYLIKTRGQQVTLSCSPISGHRSVSWYQQTPGQGLQFLFEYFSETQRNKGNFPGRFSGRQFSNSRSEMNVSTLELGDSALYLCASSFSGRAVDTQYFGPGTRLTVL.

The rearrangement links TRBV19 to TRBJ2-3; TRBD1 agrees at 9 bases. The CDR3 loop spans 16 amino acids. Germline V gene lookup returns CDR1 LNHDA and CDR2 SQIVND (reference sequence). The trim removed 5 bases at V and 6 bases at J, leaving 12 bases unmatched. The CDR3 sequence: CASSGQGSLSGDTQYF. CDR3 in DNA: TGTGCCAGTAGTGGACAGGGGAGTCTTTCGGGGGATACGCAGTATTTT.

The V and J genes are TRBV18 and TRBJ2-7; TRBD1 agrees at 7 bases. V lost 6 bases and J lost 6; bases outside the gene matches: 8. The CDR3 runs 13 residues. CDR1 KGHSH and CDR2 LQKENI come from the germline V gene. CDR3 bases: TGTGCCAGCTCCCGCGACAGGGCTGGCGAGCAGTACTTC. Its protein product is CASSRDRAGEQYF.

The chain's CDR3 is CASSLNVWVSDEQYF. CDR3 bases: TGTGCCAGCAGCTTAAACGTGTGGGTAAGCGACGAGCAGTACTTC. The rearrangement uses TRBV7-2 and TRBJ2-7; D not certain. The germline V and J ends were trimmed by 2 bases and 5 bases, with 16 bases remaining between them. The CDR3 covers 15 residues. The germline gives CDR1 SGHTA, CDR2 FQGNSA.

The chain uses TRBV5-6 and TRBJ2-7, with 8 positions matching TRBD2. The CDR3 spans 13 residues. Germline CDR1 and CDR2: SGHDT and YYEEEE. J was trimmed by 12 bases and V by 4 bases; bases with no gene match: 12. Here the CDR3 DNA reads TGTGCCAGCAGCGCTCACCAGAGCGGGAGAGTGTACTTC. Translation: CASSAHQSGRVYF.

V usage is TRBV19 and J usage is TRBJ2-7; D may be TRBD1 (6 bases). Per the germline V gene, CDR1 is LNHDA and CDR2 is SQIVND (reference sequence). V dropped 5 bases and J dropped 1 base, with 12 bases sitting between them. The CDR3 is 14 amino acids. The CDR3 DNA reads as TGTGCCAGTAGTCCGTTAGGACAGTCCTACGAGCAGTACTTC. The encoded protein is CASSPLGQSYEQYF.

DNA of the CDR3: TGTGCCAGCAGCCGCGGGACTAGCGGGATAAATGAGCAGTTCTTC. Amino acids: CASSRGTSGINEQFF. V and J are TRBV5-8 and TRBJ2-1; TRBD2 matches at 13 bases. The V segment lost 4 bases and the J segment 7 bases; nucleotides outside the gene matches: 5. The V gene's germline CDR1 is SGHTS and CDR2 YDEGEE. The CDR3 runs 15 residues. Combining the CDR3 with reference TRBV5-8 and TRBJ2-1 gives the whole variable domain EAGVTQSPTHLIKTRGQQATLRCSPISGHTSVYWYQQALGLGLQFLLWYDEGEERNRGNFPPRFSGRQFPNYSSELNVNALELEDSALYLCASSRGTSGINEQFFGPGTRLTVL.

The V gene is TRBV5-1, the J gene TRBJ2-2; 8 bases align to TRBD2. This CDR3 has 15 amino acids. V shed 4 bases and J 0 bases; nucleotides not matched to a gene: 2. CDR1 is SGHRS, CDR2 YFSETQ, per germline. The CDR3 sequence: CASSPSGSNTGELFF. CDR3 DNA: TGCGCCAGCAGCCCTAGCGGGTCGAACACCGGGGAGCTGTTTTTT.

The V gene is TRBV28, the J gene TRBJ1-4; tentatively, D is TRBD1 (6 bases). Germline CDR1 MDHEN, CDR2 SYDVKM. V shed 5 bases and J shed 8 bases, with 18 bases lying between them. This CDR3 region has 15 residues. The CDR3 nucleotides are TGTGCCAGCAGTGGCGGACAGATGCGTCAAGAAAAACTGTTTTTT. Translated, it gives CASSGGQMRQEKLFF.